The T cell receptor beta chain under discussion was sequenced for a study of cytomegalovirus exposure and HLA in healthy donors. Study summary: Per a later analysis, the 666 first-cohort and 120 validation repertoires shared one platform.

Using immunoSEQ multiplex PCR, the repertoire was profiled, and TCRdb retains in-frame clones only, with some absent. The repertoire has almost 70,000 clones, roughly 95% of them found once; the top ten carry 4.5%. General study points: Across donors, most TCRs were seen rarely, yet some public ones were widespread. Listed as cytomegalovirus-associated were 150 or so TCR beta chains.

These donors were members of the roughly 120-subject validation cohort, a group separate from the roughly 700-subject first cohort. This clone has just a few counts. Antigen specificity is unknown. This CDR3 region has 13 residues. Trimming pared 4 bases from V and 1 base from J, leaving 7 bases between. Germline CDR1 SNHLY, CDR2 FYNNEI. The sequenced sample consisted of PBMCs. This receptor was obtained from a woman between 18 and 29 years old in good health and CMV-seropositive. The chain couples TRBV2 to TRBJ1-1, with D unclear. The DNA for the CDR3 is TGTGCCAGCAGTGCCCCAGAGAACACTGAAGCTTTCTTT. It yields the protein CASSAPENTEAFF.